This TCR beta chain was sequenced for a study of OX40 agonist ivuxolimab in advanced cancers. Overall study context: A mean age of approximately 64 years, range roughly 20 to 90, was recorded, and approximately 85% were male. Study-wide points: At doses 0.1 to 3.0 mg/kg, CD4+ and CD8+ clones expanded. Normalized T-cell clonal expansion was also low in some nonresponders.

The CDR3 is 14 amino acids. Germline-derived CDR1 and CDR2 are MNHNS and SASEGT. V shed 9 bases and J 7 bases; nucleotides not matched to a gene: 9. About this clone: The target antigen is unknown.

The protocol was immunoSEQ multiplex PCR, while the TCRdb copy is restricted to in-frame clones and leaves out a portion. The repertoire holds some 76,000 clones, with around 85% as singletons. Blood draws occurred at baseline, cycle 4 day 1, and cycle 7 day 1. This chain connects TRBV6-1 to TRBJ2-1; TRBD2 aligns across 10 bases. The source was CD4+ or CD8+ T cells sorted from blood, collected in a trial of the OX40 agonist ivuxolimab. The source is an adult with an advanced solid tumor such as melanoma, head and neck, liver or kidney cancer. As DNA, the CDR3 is TGTGCCAGTAAGATTAGCGGGAGGTTTAATGAGCAGTTCTTC. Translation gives CASKISGRFNEQFF.